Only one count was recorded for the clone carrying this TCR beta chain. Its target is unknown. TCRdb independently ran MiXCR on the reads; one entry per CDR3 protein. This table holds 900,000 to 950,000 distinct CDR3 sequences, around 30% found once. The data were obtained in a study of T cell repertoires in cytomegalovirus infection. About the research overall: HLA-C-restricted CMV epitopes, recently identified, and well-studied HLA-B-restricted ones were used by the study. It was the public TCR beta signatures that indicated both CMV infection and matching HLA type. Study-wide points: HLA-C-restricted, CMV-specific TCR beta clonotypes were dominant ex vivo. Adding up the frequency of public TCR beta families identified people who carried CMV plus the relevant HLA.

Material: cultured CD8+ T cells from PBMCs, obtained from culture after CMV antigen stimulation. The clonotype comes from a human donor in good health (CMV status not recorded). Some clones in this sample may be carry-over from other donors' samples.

The CDR3 nucleotides read TGTGCCAGCAGGAAGACAGGGATGGGCACCGGGGAGCTGTTTTTT. This encodes CASRKTGMGTGELFF. V gene TRBV6-5 combines with J gene TRBJ2-2, with 7 bases aligning to TRBD1. Germline V lookup: CDR1 MNHEY, CDR2 SVGAGI. The CDR3 runs to 15 residues. V trimming: 6 bases; J trimming: 4 bases; junction bases outside the gene matches: 8.